These 30 T cell receptor beta chains share one sample of origin, sequenced in a study of control samples from healthy donors and cancer patients (dated by TCRdb to about 2020). Libraries were built with the immunoSEQ multiplex PCR assay. TCRdb obtained this table from immuneACCESS and retained in-frame rearrangements with V and J assigned. These tables miss some clones; where compared with another copy, unresolved V genes account for less than half of the shortfall, and the remainder is unexplained. The table for this sample lists 130,000 or so clones; roughly 92% of them were counted only once. The ten largest clones capture roughly 6% of the sample. The sequenced sample was blood. The receptors were gathered from a man aged 18 to 30 in good health.

The J gene is TRBJ2-5, the V gene TRBV7-5. TRBV7-5 is labeled a pseudogene. The CDR3 spans 21 residues. The CDR3 region is CVRSLGLGGLKRGNGQETQYF. The CDR3 DNA reads as TGTGTCAGAAGCTTAGGATTAGGGGGGCTTAAGCGAGGTAATGGGCAAGAGACCCAGTACTTC.

The CDR3 spells CASSPGQGHQPQHF. The CDR3 region has the DNA TGTGCCAGCAGCCCCGGACAGGGTCATCAGCCCCAGCATTTT. J is TRBJ1-5 and V is TRBV7-2; 8 bases line up with TRBD1. The CDR3 contains 14 residues. V shed 5 bases, J shed 5 bases, and the junction held 5 bases outside the gene matches. Germline V CDR1 and CDR2: SGHTA, FQGNSA.

This chain joins TRBV11-2 and TRBJ2-5, with a tentative D call TRBD2 (7 bases). Germline V gene sequence: CDR1 SGHAT, CDR2 FQNNGV. The CDR3 runs to 15 residues. Trimming took 5 bases from V and 5 from J, leaving 18 bases between them. The CDR3 reads CASSPSRGAVETQYF. The CDR3 coding sequence is TGTGCCAGCAGCCCATCTCGGGGGGCGGTTGAGACCCAGTACTTC.

The chain combines TRBV3-1 (or the pseudogene TRBV3-2) with TRBJ2-1; D gene ambiguous. The CDR3 loop spans 14 amino acids. The V end lost 0 bases, the J end lost 7 bases, and 10 bases lay between the germline ends. CDR1 is LGHDT and CDR2 is YNNKEL in the germline V gene (reference sequence). The CDR3 DNA reads TGTGCCAGCAGCCAAGATGCGGCTACTAATGAGCAGTTCTTC. This gives the protein CASSQDAATNEQFF.

This clone occurred once. V usage is TRBV18 and J usage is TRBJ2-2; D possibly corresponds to TRBD1 (7 bases). CDR1 is KGHSH, CDR2 LQKENI, per germline. Trimming cost V 2 bases and J 2 bases, with 12 bases left between them. The CDR3 extends over 16 amino acids. The CDR3 nucleotides read TGTGCCAGCTCACCAAGCAGGGGGGTCAACACCGGGGAGCTGTTTTTT. Encoded protein: CASSPSRGVNTGELFF.

This chain joins TRBV3-1 (or the pseudogene TRBV3-2) and TRBJ1-2, with 8 bases that match TRBD1. Trimming at V came to 3 bases and at J to 5 bases, leaving 5 bases not matched to a gene. Germline V lookup: CDR1 LGHDT, CDR2 YNNKEL (reference sequence). The CDR3 has 14 residues. The chain's CDR3 is CASSQGQVYYGYTF. The CDR3, as DNA: TGTGCCAGCAGCCAGGGACAGGTCTATTATGGCTACACCTTC.

The gene calls are TRBV27 and TRBJ1-4; D call uncertain. The CDR3 runs 15 residues. Germline lookup yields CDR1 MNHEY and CDR2 SMNVEV (reference sequence). Trimming stripped 4 bases from V and 8 bases from J, with 17 bases between. CDR3 bases: TGTGCCAGCAGTTCCCGACTGACGGACCGGGAAAAACTGTTTTTT. Translation: CASSSRLTDREKLFF.

The chain links TRBV11-3 to TRBJ2-1; D is unresolved. V dropped 0 bases and J dropped 4 bases, with 10 bases sitting between them. This CDR3 has 15 amino acids. Germline CDR1 SGHNT, CDR2 YENEEA. The CDR3: CASSLDWAGYNEQFF. In DNA, the CDR3 is TGTGCCAGCAGCTTAGATTGGGCTGGTTACAATGAGCAGTTCTTC.

CDR3 sequence: CASSLAGEDYYEQYF. The CDR3 DNA reads TGTGCCAGCAGCTTGGCCGGGGAGGATTACTACGAGCAGTACTTC. V and J are TRBV5-5 and TRBJ2-7, with a weak D call TRBD2 (6 bases). The CDR3 totals 15 residues. Looked up from germline, CDR1 is SGHKS and CDR2 is YYEKEE (reference sequence). The V and J ends lost 0 bases and 3 bases respectively, with 13 bases between them.

The CDR3 sequence is CASSCWRSAEPQHF. The CDR3 DNA is TGTGCCAGTAGTTGCTGGCGGTCTGCGGAGCCCCAGCATTTT. The chain uses TRBV19 and TRBJ1-5, with no clear D. Trimming removed 5 bases at V and 8 bases at J, with 16 bases between. Looked up from germline, CDR1 is LNHDA and CDR2 is SQIVND (reference sequence). CDR3 length: 14 amino acids. The complete variable domain, with remaining parts taken from reference TRBV19 and TRBJ1-5, reads DGGITQSPKYLFRKEGQNVTLSCEQNLNHDAMYWYRQDPGQGLRLIYYSQIVNDFQKGDIAEGYSVSREKKESFPLTVTSAQKNPTAFYLCASSCWRSAEPQHFGDGTRLSIL.

The chain uses TRBV18 and TRBJ1-1, with D maybe TRBD1 (6 bases). The CDR3 sequence is 18 residues long. The germline V and J ends were trimmed by 1 base and 3 bases, with 21 bases remaining between them. Per the germline V gene, CDR1 is KGHSH and CDR2 is LQKENI. The CDR3 nucleotides read TGTGCCAGCTCACCACGAAGGGGGGAAGTTTCTGGAGACACTGAAGCTTTCTTT. Translating it yields CASSPRRGEVSGDTEAFF.

V is TRBV5-4 and J is TRBJ2-1; TRBD1 matches 9 bases. The V and J ends lost 4 bases and 3 bases, in that order; junction bases with no gene match: 11. This CDR3 contains 17 residues. In germline, CDR1 is SGHNT, CDR2 YYREEE (reference sequence). DNA for the CDR3: TGTGCCAGCAGCCCGGGGATACAGGGGGCCAACTACAATGAGCAGTTCTTC. Translating it yields CASSPGIQGANYNEQFF.

This clone has a handful of counts. This chain joins TRBV9 and TRBJ1-2; D might be TRBD1 (5 bases). Germline V gives CDR1 SGDLS, CDR2 YYNGEE. Trimming shortened V by 0 bases and J by 4 bases, and 13 bases separated the two germline ends. CDR3 length equals 15 residues. CDR3 coding DNA: TGTGCCAGCAGCGTAGGGGCAGGGCCCTCCTATGGCTACACCTTC. Protein sequence: CASSVGAGPSYGYTF.

The chain joins TRBV4-1 to TRBJ2-7; D gene unclear. Trimming shortened V by 3 bases and J by 3 bases, and 9 bases separated the two germline ends. The germline CDR1 and CDR2 sequences are MGHRA and YSYEKL. The CDR3 runs to 13 residues. The CDR3 nucleotides read TGCGCCAGCAGCCAGTTACCCCGCTACGAGCAGTACTTC. Translating it yields CASSQLPRYEQYF.

The V gene is TRBV10-3, the J gene TRBJ2-2; D possibly matches TRBD1 or TRBD2 (6 bases each). V was cut by 6 bases and J by 7 bases, with 12 bases left in between. CDR1 is ENHRY, CDR2 SYGVKD, per germline. The CDR3 extends over 13 amino acids. This CDR3 is CAIREGENGELFF. The CDR3 DNA is TGTGCCATCAGGGAGGGGGAGAACGGGGAGCTGTTTTTT.

This clone was counted once. V and J are TRBV2 and TRBJ1-6; D ambiguous. The CDR3 is 14 amino acids. Trimming removed 6 bases at V and 10 bases at J, with 16 bases between. The V gene's germline CDR1 is SNHLY and CDR2 FYNNEI. CDR3 bases: TGTGCCAGCAGCGCCGACCTAAACCCCTCACCCCTCCACTTT. Translating it yields CASSADLNPSPLHF.

This clone was observed a single time. V is TRBV27 and J is TRBJ1-1, with 8 bases identical to TRBD1. Germline-derived CDR1 and CDR2 are MNHEY and SMNVEV (reference sequence). CDR3 length equals 15 residues. After removal of 5 bases from V and 7 bases from J, the junction contained 12 bases not matched to a gene. CDR3: CASSPIPDRGGEAFF. The CDR3 nucleotides are TGTGCCAGCAGTCCTATACCCGACAGGGGTGGTGAAGCTTTCTTT.

V usage is TRBV11-3 and J usage is TRBJ1-4; D may be TRBD1 (6 bases). The CDR3 loop spans 16 amino acids. CDR1 SGHNT and CDR2 YENEEA come from the germline V gene. V lost 1 base, J lost 2 bases, and 11 bases lay in between. The CDR3 coding sequence is TGTGCCAGCAGCTTAGGACACAGGGTGACTAATGAAAAACTGTTTTTT. Amino acids: CASSLGHRVTNEKLFF. Looking up the rest from reference TRBV11-3 and TRBJ1-4 gives the full variable domain: EAGVVQSPRYKIIEKKQPVAFWCNPISGHNTLYWYLQNLGQGPELLIRYENEEAVDDSQLPKDRFSAERLKGVDSTLKIQPAELGDSAVYLCASSLGHRVTNEKLFFGSGTQLSVL.

The chain carries TRBV5-5 and TRBJ2-2, with D maybe TRBD1 (6 bases). The V gene lost 3 bases and the J gene lost 0 bases, with 9 bases spanning the gap. This CDR3 comprises 15 residues. Looked up from germline, CDR1 is SGHKS and CDR2 is YYEKEE (reference sequence). CDR3 sequence reads: CASSWGHSNTGELFF. CDR3 in DNA: TGTGCCAGCAGCTGGGGACACTCGAACACCGGGGAGCTGTTTTTT.

The CDR3 DNA follows: TGCGCCAGCAGCTTGTTTTTTTTAAGGGACAGAGCCTACGAGCAGTACTTC. Its protein is CASSLFFLRDRAYEQYF. The rearrangement joins TRBV5-1 to TRBJ2-7; the match to TRBD1 covers 7 bases. This CDR3 has 17 residues. From germline, CDR1 is SGHRS and CDR2 YFSETQ. The V gene end was trimmed by 1 base and the J gene end by 2 bases; junction bases not matched to a gene: 12.

The chain recombines TRBV5-1 with TRBJ2-1; D not certain. The V end was cut by 0 bases, the J end by 7 bases, with 8 bases between. Germline lookup yields CDR1 SGHRS and CDR2 YFSETQ. The CDR3 runs 13 residues. CDR3 sequence: CASSLAQVNEQFF. CDR3 bases: TGCGCCAGCAGCTTGGCCCAAGTAAATGAGCAGTTCTTC.

This chain connects TRBV7-9 to TRBJ1-2; 7 bases are a match to TRBD1. The V gene end was trimmed by 3 bases and the J gene end by 4 bases; junction bases not matched to a gene: 2. The CDR3 runs to 13 residues. CDR1 and CDR2 from the germline V gene are SEHNR and FQNEAQ (reference sequence). The CDR3 sequence: CASSLGQSYGYTF. In DNA, the CDR3 is TGTGCCAGCAGCTTGGGACAGAGCTATGGCTACACCTTC.

This clone was seen a handful of times. This sequence joins TRBV5-1 and TRBJ2-2; 9 bases are shared with TRBD1. Looked up from germline, CDR1 is SGHRS and CDR2 is YFSETQ. J gave up 8 bases and V 4 bases, and 9 bases lay outside the gene matches. The CDR3 covers 15 residues. The CDR3 nucleotides are TGCGCCAGCAGCGTGGAGGGACAGGGCATAGGGGAGCTGTTTTTT. Its translation is CASSVEGQGIGELFF.

The chain is built from TRBV29-1 and TRBJ2-7, with TRBD1 matching 7 bases. Germline CDR1 and CDR2: SQVTM and ANQGSEA. The CDR3 consists of 14 residues. V trimming: 6 bases; J trimming: 1 base; junction bases outside the gene matches: 9. The CDR3 region has the DNA TGCAGCGTCCTACACAGGGGTGGGTCCTACGAGCAGTACTTC. Encoded protein: CSVLHRGGSYEQYF.

This CDR3 reads CATSRTSGGSYNEQFF. The DNA for the CDR3 is TGTGCCACCAGCAGGACTAGCGGGGGCTCCTACAATGAGCAGTTCTTC. The V gene is TRBV15, the J gene TRBJ2-1; 12 bases are shared with TRBD2. This CDR3 contains 16 residues. With 3 bases clipped from V and 0 bases from J, the junction kept 0 bases outside the gene matches. Germline CDR1 and CDR2: LNHNV and YYDKDF (reference sequence).

About this clone itself: At one of its ends the junction is not consistent with the germline gene, which may arise from a read error. The V call is TRBV12-3 or TRBV12-4, the J call TRBJ2-2; D is possibly TRBD2 (5 bases). The CDR3 contains 13 residues. The CDR3 region is CASSGDEHRGAVF. Written as DNA, the CDR3 is TGTGCCAGCAGTGGGGATGAACACCGGGGAGCTGTTTTT.

This chain uses TRBV19 with TRBJ1-1; D uncertain. Trimming cost V 7 bases and J 4 bases, with 10 bases left between them. CDR1 and CDR2 (germline): LNHDA, SQIVND (reference sequence). This CDR3 spans 12 amino acids. CDR3 sequence: CASKDGGTEAFF. The CDR3 nucleotides are TGTGCCAGTAAGGATGGAGGCACTGAAGCTTTCTTT. Full variable domain (rest looked up from reference TRBV19 and TRBJ1-1): DGGITQSPKYLFRKEGQNVTLSCEQNLNHDAMYWYRQDPGQGLRLIYYSQIVNDFQKGDIAEGYSVSREKKESFPLTVTSAQKNPTAFYLCASKDGGTEAFFGQGTRLTVV.

This sequence joins TRBV5-5 and TRBJ2-3, with 7 bases that match TRBD2. V lost 2 bases and J lost 2; bases outside the gene matches: 2. This CDR3 comprises 14 residues. Germline CDR1 reads SGHKS; CDR2 reads YYEKEE (reference sequence). The CDR3 here is CASSFRDYTDTQYF. CDR3 bases: TGTGCCAGCAGCTTCCGGGACTACACAGATACGCAGTATTTT.

The V gene is TRBV2, the J gene TRBJ2-3, with D possibly being TRBD2 (7 bases). Trimming left V 6 bases short and J 7 bases short, with 17 bases between. The CDR3 totals 14 residues. The germline CDR1 and CDR2 sequences are SNHLY and FYNNEI. CDR3 protein: CASSQGRDRNTQYF. For the CDR3, the DNA is TGTGCCAGCAGCCAGGGGAGGGACCGAAATACGCAGTATTTT.

The chain combines TRBV18 with TRBJ2-2; 9 bases line up with TRBD1. CDR3 length: 16 residues. Trimming took 6 bases from V and 3 from J; bases not matched to a gene: 8. Germline lookup yields CDR1 KGHSH and CDR2 LQKENI. Written as DNA, the CDR3 is TGTGCCAGCTCGACAAGACAGGGGGTGGACACCGGGGAGCTGTTTTTT. Its protein is CASSTRQGVDTGELFF.